These T cell receptor beta chains were read from a single sample in a study of T-cell memory formation after mild COVID-19. TCRdb re-analysed the 5' RACE reads in MiXCR, keeping a single row per CDR3 protein. The sample records about 240,000 distinct CDR3 sequences, over 9% being singletons. Source material: PBMCs or a T cell subset sorted from them (not recorded which). The receptors were sampled from a man between 18 and 29 years old who had mild COVID-19 (a few samples of this study predate the infection). Cell type and time point are not known. The CDR3 runs from the conserved cysteine through the conserved F or W. Each record gives: J gene, D gene, clone size, V gene, CDR3 protein, CDR3 DNA. D genes are given only for firm matches. For some rows the clone size is stated as once, few or many, or as a class when expanded; others skip it.

J: TRBJ1-3; D: NA; size: NA; V: TRBV6-1; CDR3: CASSEDPRTNTIYF; DNA: TGTGCCAGCAGTGAAGATCCACGGACAAACACCATATATTTT
J: TRBJ2-7; D: NA; size: few; V: TRBV7-3; CDR3: CASSSRGGKEQYF; DNA: TGTGCCAGCAGCTCCCGGGGAGGTAAAGAGCAGTACTTC
J: TRBJ1-1; D: NA; size: few; V: TRBV4-3; CDR3: CASSNTGPREAFF; DNA: TGCGCCAGCAGCAATACAGGGCCTCGAGAAGCTTTCTTT
J: TRBJ1-6; D: NA; size: NA; V: TRBV9; CDR3: CASSVLGSPLHF; DNA: TGTGCCAGCAGCGTATTGGGCTCACCCCTCCACTTT
J: TRBJ1-6; D: NA; size: NA; V: TRBV7-2; CDR3: CASSLDRSSPLHF; DNA: TGTGCCAGCAGCTTAGATAGAAGTTCACCCCTCCACTTT
J: TRBJ1-1; D: NA; size: NA; V: TRBV29-1; CDR3: CSVVVNVGTEAFF; DNA: TGCAGCGTTGTTGTGAACGTAGGCACTGAAGCTTTCTTT
J: TRBJ2-5; D: NA; size: few; V: TRBV21-1; CDR3: CASSPTQRAKETQYF; DNA: TGTGCCAGCAGCCCCACCCAGAGGGCCAAAGAGACCCAGTACTTC
J: TRBJ1-1; D: NA; size: NA; V: TRBV7-2; CDR3: CASSFADRMNTEAFF; DNA: TGTGCCAGCAGCTTCGCGGATCGGATGAACACTGAAGCTTTCTTT
J: TRBJ1-1; D: NA; size: NA; V: TRBV7-8; CDR3: CASSLARGIGTEAFF; DNA: TGTGCCAGCAGCTTAGCCCGAGGGATAGGCACTGAAGCTTTCTTT
J: TRBJ2-5; D: TRBD1; size: few; V: TRBV7-2; CDR3: CASSRTGGPETQYF; DNA: TGTGCCAGCAGCCGGACAGGGGGCCCAGAGACCCAGTACTTC
J: TRBJ2-7; D: NA; size: NA; V: TRBV4-3; CDR3: CASSQGSREQYF; DNA: TGCGCCAGCAGCCAAGGGTCGCGGGAGCAGTACTTC
J: TRBJ2-5; D: NA; size: NA; V: TRBV5-6; CDR3: CASITWGAGETQYF; DNA: TGTGCCAGCATCACGTGGGGGGCCGGGGAGACCCAGTACTTC
J: TRBJ2-1; D: TRBD1; size: NA; V: TRBV24-1; CDR3: CATSDPGQGGNEQFF; DNA: TGTGCCACCAGTGATCCCGGACAGGGGGGAAATGAGCAGTTCTTC
J: TRBJ2-2; D: NA; size: many; V: TRBV27; CDR3: CASSFGRANTGELFF; DNA: TGTGCCAGCAGTTTCGGGCGGGCGAACACCGGGGAGCTGTTTTTT
J: TRBJ2-5; D: NA; size: few; V: TRBV6-2/TRBV6-3; CDR3: CASRYPPGIGETQYF; DNA: TGTGCCAGCAGATATCCTCCGGGGATAGGAGAGACCCAGTACTTC
J: TRBJ1-2; D: NA; size: few; V: TRBV4-3; CDR3: CASSQGLGLNYGYTF; DNA: TGCGCCAGCAGCCAAGGTCTGGGACTTAACTATGGCTACACCTTC
J: TRBJ2-2; D: TRBD2; size: NA; V: TRBV7-2; CDR3: CASSLVAGGITGELFF; DNA: TGTGCCAGCAGCTTAGTAGCGGGGGGGATCACCGGGGAGCTGTTTTTT
J: TRBJ1-3; D: NA; size: few; V: TRBV2; CDR3: CASNPSGNTIYF; DNA: TGTGCCAGCAACCCCTCTGGAAACACCATATATTTT
J: TRBJ2-3; D: TRBD1; size: NA; V: TRBV20-1; CDR3: CSARGTRGRTDTQYF; DNA: TGCAGTGCTAGGGGAACAAGGGGGCGCACAGATACGCAGTATTTT
J: TRBJ2-7; D: TRBD1; size: NA; V: TRBV19; CDR3: CASRDQGASHEQYF; DNA: TGTGCCAGTAGAGACCAGGGGGCCTCCCACGAGCAGTACTTC
J: TRBJ1-5; D: NA; size: many; V: TRBV4-3; CDR3: CASSQSRTYQPQHF; DNA: TGCGCCAGCAGCCAGAGCCGGACCTATCAGCCCCAGCATTTT
J: TRBJ1-2; D: NA; size: few; V: TRBV5-1; CDR3: CASSFTPRPERPYGYTF; DNA: TGCGCCAGCAGCTTTACACCTCGGCCGGAAAGACCTTATGGCTACACCTTC
J: TRBJ2-2; D: NA; size: NA; V: TRBV5-1; CDR3: CASSLTLAINGELFF; DNA: TGCGCCAGCAGCTTGACCCTAGCGATAAACGGGGAGCTGTTTTTT
J: TRBJ1-1; D: TRBD1; size: few; V: TRBV3-1; CDR3: CASSLENRGGTEAFF; DNA: TGTGCCAGCAGCCTAGAGAACAGGGGTGGCACTGAAGCTTTCTTT
J: TRBJ1-4; D: NA; size: few; V: TRBV5-1; CDR3: CASSLETEPEKLFF; DNA: TGCGCCAGCAGCTTGGAGACAGAGCCCGAAAAACTGTTTTTT
J: TRBJ2-2; D: NA; size: many; V: TRBV28; CDR3: CASSLQAGELFF; DNA: TGTGCCAGCAGTCTGCAGGCCGGGGAGCTGTTTTTT
J: TRBJ2-2; D: NA; size: few; V: TRBV5-1; CDR3: CASSSRVPAGELFF; DNA: TGCGCCAGCAGCTCCAGGGTCCCAGCCGGGGAGCTGTTTTTT
J: TRBJ1-1; D: NA; size: NA; V: TRBV4-1; CDR3: CASSQEWRQNTEAFF; DNA: TGCGCCAGCAGCCAAGAGTGGAGACAGAACACTGAAGCTTTCTTT
J: TRBJ2-1; D: NA; size: few; V: TRBV23-1; CDR3: CASSHRRETYNEQFF; DNA: TGCGCCAGCAGTCATCGTAGGGAGACCTACAATGAGCAGTTCTTC
J: TRBJ1-1; D: NA; size: few; V: TRBV12-3/TRBV12-4; CDR3: CASRATGVLDTEAFF; DNA: TGTGCCAGCAGGGCGACTGGGGTATTGGACACTGAAGCCTTCTTT
J: TRBJ2-5; D: NA; size: few; V: TRBV15; CDR3: CATSTRFGETQYF; DNA: TGTGCCACCAGCACGAGGTTCGGAGAGACCCAGTACTTC
J: TRBJ2-7; D: NA; size: few; V: TRBV29-1; CDR3: CSVGGVDRRNTYEQYF; DNA: TGCAGCGTTGGGGGAGTTGACAGGAGGAATACCTACGAGCAGTACTTC
J: TRBJ2-1; D: NA; size: NA; V: TRBV20-1; CDR3: CSATSRARGAGNEQFF; DNA: TGCAGTGCTACTAGTAGAGCTCGAGGGGCGGGGAATGAGCAGTTCTTC
J: TRBJ2-5; D: TRBD2; size: many; V: TRBV7-2; CDR3: CASSLSLAGSQETQYF; DNA: TGTGCCAGCAGCTTATCCCTAGCGGGGAGTCAAGAGACCCAGTACTTC
J: TRBJ1-4; D: NA; size: NA; V: TRBV29-1; CDR3: CSVADSAGNEKLFF; DNA: TGCAGCGTCGCCGACAGCGCCGGTAATGAAAAACTGTTTTTT
J: TRBJ2-1; D: NA; size: NA; V: TRBV9; CDR3: CASSPRTVDEQFF; DNA: TGTGCCAGCAGCCCCCGGACAGTAGATGAGCAGTTCTTC
J: TRBJ2-5; D: NA; size: many; V: TRBV11-3; CDR3: CASSLGGASHIQYF; DNA: TGTGCCAGCAGCTTAGGAGGGGCTAGCCATATCCAGTACTTC